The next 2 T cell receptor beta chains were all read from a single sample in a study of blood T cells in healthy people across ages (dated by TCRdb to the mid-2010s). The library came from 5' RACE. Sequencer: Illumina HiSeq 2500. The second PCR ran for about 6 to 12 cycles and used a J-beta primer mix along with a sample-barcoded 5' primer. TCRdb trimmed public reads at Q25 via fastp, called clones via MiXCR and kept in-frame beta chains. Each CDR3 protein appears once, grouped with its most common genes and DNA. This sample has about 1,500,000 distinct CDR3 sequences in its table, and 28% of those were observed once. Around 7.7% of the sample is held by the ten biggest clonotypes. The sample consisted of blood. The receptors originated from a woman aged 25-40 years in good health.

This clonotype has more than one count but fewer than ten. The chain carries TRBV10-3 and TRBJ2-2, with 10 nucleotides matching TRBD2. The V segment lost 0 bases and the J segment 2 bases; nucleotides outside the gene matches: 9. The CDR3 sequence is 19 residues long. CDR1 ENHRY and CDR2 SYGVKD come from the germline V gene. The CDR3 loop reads CAISESAGSGGTNTGELFF. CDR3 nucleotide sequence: TGTGCCATCAGTGAGTCGGCTGGTAGCGGGGGGACAAACACCGGGGAGCTGTTTTTT.

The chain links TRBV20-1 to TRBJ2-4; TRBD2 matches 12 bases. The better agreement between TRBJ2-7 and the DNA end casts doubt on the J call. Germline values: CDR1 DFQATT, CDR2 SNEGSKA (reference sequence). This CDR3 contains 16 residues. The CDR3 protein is CSASRGASGGVYEQYF. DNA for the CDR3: TGCAGTGCTAGCCGTGGCGCTAGCGGGGGGGTCTACGAGCAGTACTTC.